Given below is one T cell receptor (beta chain) in context. Its antigen is unknown. The method was immunoSEQ multiplex PCR; TCRdb's version includes in-frame clones alone and lacks a portion of them. The sample carries under 15,000 clones, roughly 66% recorded once. Within the ViraFEST assay, antigen-specific CD4+ T cells underwent expansion with viral peptide pools prior to sequencing. With approximately ten days of culture completed, CD4+ T cells were isolated. This person's SARS-CoV-2 infection, confirmed by PCR, occurred between March and December 2020. Two doses of BNT162b2 or mRNA-1273 vaccine were administered to participants. CDR3 length: 15 residues. Germline assignment: CDR1 SGHRS and CDR2 YFSETQ. V was shortened by 6 bases and J by 7 bases, with 22 bases between the two germline ends. This sample stems from a study of vaccination effects on CD4 cells after COVID-19. Study as a whole: The patients, a few convalescent individuals, were sampled early and late after vaccination. Findings of the study overall: Clones induced by infection and by vaccine showed marked clonal contraction late after vaccination.

The specimen was CD4+ T cells from PBMCs cultured with HCoV-NL63 spike peptides, collected after COVID-19 vaccination. V gene TRBV5-1 combines with J gene TRBJ1-1; maybe TRBD1 (6 bases). The TCR sequence derives from a human donor who had a prior SARS-CoV-2 infection. The CDR3 loop is CASNWIRQAEGEAFF. CDR3 in DNA: TGCGCCAGCAATTGGATACGACAGGCAGAGGGTGAAGCTTTCTTT. Using reference TRBV5-1 and TRBJ1-1 for the parts outside the CDR3, the full variable domain is KAGVTQTPRYLIKTRGQQVTLSCSPISGHRSVSWYQQTPGQGLQFLFEYFSETQRNKGNFPGRFSGRQFSNSRSEMNVSTLELGDSALYLCASNWIRQAEGEAFFGQGTRLTVV.